The 13 T cell receptor beta chains below were found in one sample sequenced in a study of T-cell reconstitution after alpha-beta-depleted transplantation in children. The library targeted TCRbeta and was prepared with unique molecular identifiers. A single record per CDR3 protein comes from TCRdb applying MiXCR to the PCR reads. The data contain 490,000 or so distinct CDR3 sequences, 10% to 13% of them seen just once; the ten biggest clones take up about 2.1%. This material consisted of PBMCs, taken before TCRalphabeta/CD19-depleted stem cell transplant. The receptor source for this set is a child aged 2 to 10 with inherited bone marrow failure, due to receive a stem cell transplant.

The chain carries TRBV20-1 and TRBJ2-4; the match to TRBD2 covers 7 bases. J was trimmed by 10 bases and V by 0 bases; bases with no gene match: 12. In germline, CDR1 is DFQATT, CDR2 SNEGSKA (reference sequence). The CDR3 length is 15 residues. CDR3 DNA: TGCAGTGCTAGAGATCGTAGGTCATCGGGGGGAATTCAGTACTTC. Residues: CSARDRRSSGGIQYF.

The sample holds many counts of this clonotype. The chain combines TRBV24-1 with TRBJ2-3; D is perhaps TRBD2 (5 bases). Germline CDR1 is KGHDR and CDR2 is SFDVKD. The CDR3 is 16 amino acids. Deletions cut 4 bases from V and 0 bases from J, with 13 bases between. The CDR3 sequence: CATSDLLDSSTDTQYF. The CDR3 nucleotides read TGTGCCACCAGTGACCTCCTGGACTCAAGCACAGATACGCAGTATTTT.

This clonotype occurred many times. The CDR3 nucleotides are TGTGCCAGCAGCTTGGGACTAGCGTCTCACGAGCAGTACTTC. Amino acid sequence: CASSLGLASHEQYF. V and J are TRBV7-2 and TRBJ2-7, with 10 bases matching TRBD2. The CDR3 is 14 residues long. The germline V gene encodes CDR1 SGHTA and CDR2 FQGNSA. The V segment lost 3 bases and the J segment 5 bases; nucleotides outside the gene matches: 4.

This clonotype was seen at least ten times. V and J are TRBV11-1 and TRBJ1-1; 8 bases are shared with TRBD1. CDR1 and CDR2 (germline): SGHAT, FQDESV (reference sequence). CDR3 length: 18 residues. Trimming cost V 2 bases and J 3 bases; bases outside gene matches: 14. This CDR3 reads CASSLKDRASSADTEAFF. Written as DNA, the CDR3 is TGTGCCAGCAGCTTAAAGGACAGGGCGTCATCGGCAGACACTGAAGCTTTCTTT.

The sample holds many counts of this clonotype. The chain couples TRBV19 to TRBJ2-5; D gene unclear. Trimming stripped 6 bases from V and 2 bases from J, with 10 bases between. Germline lookup yields CDR1 LNHDA and CDR2 SQIVND (reference sequence). This CDR3 is built from 13 residues. The CDR3 nucleotides read TGTGCCAGTAGGATGCTGGCACAAGAGACCCAGTACTTC. This gives the protein CASRMLAQETQYF.

This clonotype appeared many times. It is unclear where the CDR3 begins or ends on the DNA, so no DNA is shown, and the CDR3 is as TCRdb lists it. The chain is built from TRBV29-1 and TRBJ2-5; TRBD2, the D gene given by the table, was not confirmed from the DNA. Germline values: CDR1 SQVTM, CDR2 ANQGSEA. The CDR3 is 14 amino acids long, termini counted. The CDR3 loop reads CSVLRAEDQETQYF.

Concerning this clonotype: The junction does not match germline at one end; this may be a read error. The chain links TRBV20-1 to TRBJ2-1; D is unclear. The CDR3 sequence is 16 residues long. Germline CDR1 and CDR2: DFQATT and SNEGSKA (reference sequence). CDR3 coding DNA: TGCTGTGCTAGAGATTCGGCTTCACACTCCTACAATGAGCAGTTCTTC. Encoded protein: CCARDSASHSYNEQFF.

This clonotype was counted ten times or more. J is TRBJ2-2 and V is TRBV29-1, with a weak D call TRBD1 (7 bases). The V gene lost 8 bases and the J gene lost 6 bases, with 16 bases spanning the gap. Germline V lookup: CDR1 SQVTM, CDR2 ANQGSEA. This CDR3 spans 13 amino acids. This CDR3 is CSSMEGAPGELFF. The CDR3 DNA is TGCAGCTCTATGGAGGGGGCCCCCGGGGAGCTGTTTTTT.

In this sample, this clonotype turned up many times. The gene calls are TRBV20-1 and TRBJ1-1; D is uncertain. This CDR3 has 14 residues. Trimming pared 0 bases from V and 3 bases from J, leaving 11 bases between. Germline values: CDR1 DFQATT, CDR2 SNEGSKA (reference sequence). CDR3 loop: CSARDHEAYTEAFF. As DNA, the CDR3 is TGCAGTGCTAGAGATCATGAGGCCTACACTGAAGCTTTCTTT.

This clonotype was seen at least ten times. The chain uses TRBV27 and TRBJ1-6; no clear D. V was shortened by 2 bases and J by 7 bases, with 15 bases between the two germline ends. Germline V gives CDR1 MNHEY, CDR2 SMNVEV (reference sequence). The CDR3 runs to 16 residues. The CDR3 DNA reads TGTGCCAGCAGTTTACACTCCGGCGGATTCAATTCACCCCTCCACTTT. The encoded protein is CASSLHSGGFNSPLHF.

This clonotype was seen at least ten times. An end of the junction does not agree with germline; a read error may underlie this. The chain joins TRBV9 to TRBJ2-1, with a weak D call TRBD2 (5 bases). Germline CDR1 is SGDLS and CDR2 is YYNGEE. This CDR3 spans 17 amino acids. The CDR3 protein is CASSVDGVPLSYNEQFF. The CDR3 DNA sequence: TGTGCCAGCAGTGTAGACGGGGTTCCCCTCTCCTACAATGAGCAGTTCTTC.

About this clonotype: A much larger clonotype is one base distant, so this may be a read error. The rearrangement uses TRBV20-1 and TRBJ1-2; D unclear. Germline loops: CDR1 DFQATT, CDR2 SNEGSKA (reference sequence). This CDR3 spans 15 amino acids. CDR3 amino acids: CSARTYLSPNYGHTF. DNA of the CDR3: TGCAGTGCTAGGACCTACTTATCCCCTAACTATGGCCACACCTTC.

The chain carries TRBV4-1 and TRBJ1-3; D is unresolved. Trimming took 4 bases from V and 2 from J, leaving 9 bases between them. The CDR3 runs 14 residues. From germline, CDR1 is MGHRA and CDR2 YSYEKL. CDR3 in amino acids: CASSPPRAGNTIYF. CDR3 DNA: TGCGCCAGCAGCCCTCCCCGGGCTGGAAACACCATATATTTT.